The 10 T cell receptor beta chains below all came from one sample that was sequenced in a study of blood T cell repertoires in COVID-19. Data came from immunoSEQ multiplex PCR; TCRdb stores just in-frame clones and leaves some out. The sample has 90,000 to 150,000 clones, more than 80% seen once. Specimen: peripheral blood. These receptors were collected from a man in his 70s with active or convalescent COVID-19.

The chain employs TRBV5-1 and TRBJ1-1; maybe TRBD1 (6 bases). The CDR3 covers 14 residues. Germline-derived CDR1 and CDR2 are SGHRS and YFSETQ. V lost 2 bases and J 5 bases, leaving 13 bases between the germline ends. The chain's CDR3 is CASSFAGAGTEAFF. The CDR3 region has the DNA TGCGCCAGCAGCTTCGCAGGGGCTGGGACTGAAGCTTTCTTT.

This rearrangement joins TRBV5-1 to TRBJ1-4, with 9 positions matching TRBD1. The J segment lost 8 bases and the V segment lost 4 bases, leaving 6 bases of the junction unmatched. The CDR3 has 14 amino acids. Germline V lookup: CDR1 SGHRS, CDR2 YFSETQ. The CDR3 protein is CASSQDRGKEKLFF. In DNA form, the CDR3 reads TGCGCCAGCAGCCAAGACAGGGGGAAAGAAAAACTGTTTTTT.

The chain is built from TRBV13 and TRBJ2-7; 9 nucleotides match TRBD1. The V and J ends lost 3 bases and 3 bases, in that order; junction bases with no gene match: 3. Looked up from germline, CDR1 is PRHDT and CDR2 is FYEKMQ (reference sequence). This CDR3 is 14 amino acids long. The DNA of the CDR3 is TGTGCCAGCAGCTTCCGACAGGGGGGCTACGAGCAGTACTTC. Its translation is CASSFRQGGYEQYF.

V gene TRBV19 combines with J gene TRBJ1-3, with D tentatively TRBD1 (5 bases). The CDR3 extends over 14 amino acids. V lost 9 bases to trimming and J lost 2 bases, with 14 bases between them. In germline, CDR1 is LNHDA, CDR2 SQIVND (reference sequence). DNA of the CDR3: TGTGCCAGCGCCCCAGGGATTCCTGGAAACACCATATATTTT. It is translated as CASAPGIPGNTIYF.

The V call is TRBV3-1 (or the pseudogene TRBV3-2), the J call TRBJ2-5; 10 bases map to TRBD2. The CDR3 sequence is 16 residues long. V trimming: 6 bases; J trimming: 5 bases; junction bases outside the gene matches: 12. The germline V gene has CDR1 LGHDT and CDR2 YNNKEL (reference sequence). The CDR3 is CASSRGLAEGEETQYF. The CDR3 coding sequence is TGTGCCAGCAGTCGTGGACTAGCGGAGGGAGAGGAGACCCAGTACTTC.

The V and J genes are TRBV24-1 and TRBJ1-5; D is unresolved. V shed 6 bases and J shed 9 bases, with 14 bases lying between them. CDR3 length: 13 amino acids. Per germline, CDR1 KGHDR and CDR2 SFDVKD. The CDR3 protein is CATSTPGSVPQHF. CDR3 in DNA: TGTGCCACCAGTACCCCGGGTAGTGTGCCCCAGCATTTT.

J is TRBJ1-6 and V is TRBV6-2 or TRBV6-3, with D unresolved. CDR1 and CDR2 (germline): MNHEY, SVGEGT. The CDR3 spans 13 residues. The V end was cut by 2 bases, the J end by 5 bases, with 4 bases between. The chain's CDR3 is CASSYTDNSPLHF. Here the CDR3 DNA reads TGTGCCAGCAGTTACACGGATAATTCACCCCTCCACTTT.

The chain joins TRBV6-5 to TRBJ2-2, with 8 bases identical to TRBD1. Trimming cost V 6 bases and J 3 bases; bases outside gene matches: 3. The CDR3 covers 14 residues. Germline V CDR1 and CDR2: MNHEY, SVGAGI. Written as DNA, the CDR3 is TGTGCCAGCAGGCGACAGGGGTACACCGGGGAGCTGTTTTTT. Its protein product is CASRRQGYTGELFF.

This clone was recorded a few times. The chain carries TRBV5-4 and TRBJ2-5; TRBD2 agrees at 10 bases. V shed 3 bases, J shed 5 bases, and the junction held 1 base outside the gene matches. This CDR3 is built from 13 residues. Germline CDR1 is SGHNT and CDR2 is YYREEE (reference sequence). The CDR3 DNA reads TGTGCCAGCAGCTGGGGACTAGCGGAGACCCAGTACTTC. It is translated as CASSWGLAETQYF.

This chain joins TRBV2 and TRBJ2-7; possibly TRBD2 for D (7 bases). This CDR3 has 13 amino acids. Germline lookup yields CDR1 SNHLY and CDR2 FYNNEI. Trimming stripped 8 bases from V and 2 bases from J, with 13 bases between. The CDR3: CASEREGAYEQYF. DNA of the CDR3: TGTGCCAGCGAGAGGGAGGGGGCCTACGAGCAGTACTTC.